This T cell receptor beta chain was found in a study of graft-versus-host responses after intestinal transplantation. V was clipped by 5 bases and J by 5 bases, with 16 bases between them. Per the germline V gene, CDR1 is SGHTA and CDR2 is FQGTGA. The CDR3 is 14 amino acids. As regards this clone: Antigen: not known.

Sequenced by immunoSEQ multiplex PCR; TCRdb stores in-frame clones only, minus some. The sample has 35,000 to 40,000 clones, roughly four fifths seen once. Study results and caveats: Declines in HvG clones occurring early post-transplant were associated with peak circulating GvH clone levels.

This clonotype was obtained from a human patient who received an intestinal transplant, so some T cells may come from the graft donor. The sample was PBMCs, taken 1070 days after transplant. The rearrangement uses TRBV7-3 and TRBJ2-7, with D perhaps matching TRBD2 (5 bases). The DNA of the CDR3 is TGTGCCAGCAGCCCAGAGGGCCCTATACACGAGCAGTACTTC. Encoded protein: CASSPEGPIHEQYF.